The clone carrying this TCR beta chain is a singleton in its sample. The antigen is undetermined. Repertoires were generated with immunoSEQ multiplex PCR, while TCRdb's copy carries only in-frame clones and drops some. The sample yields 150,000 to 200,000 clones, 70% to 90% seen once. The CDR3 sequence is 13 residues long. Germline V gives CDR1 SGHAT, CDR2 FQNNGV. Trimming removed 0 bases from V and 6 bases from J, with 6 bases in between. This record belongs to a study of T cell responses to AZD1222 COVID-19 vaccine. Study results and limitations: Donors were mostly white British, more females; clonal diversity possibly underestimated. Only 6 or 7 people who got AZD1222 tested seropositive at baseline. Spike-specific TCR breadth and depth went up after people got two AZD1222 doses. The repertoires were collected only after the peak T cell response.

The specimen comprised peripheral blood, sampled on day 0 of AZD1222 vaccination. This chain links TRBV11-2 with TRBJ2-1; D remains ambiguous. The sequence was collected from an adult in good health. The CDR3 loop is CASSLELSNEQFF. CDR3 sequence (DNA): TGTGCCAGCAGCTTAGAACTTTCCAATGAGCAGTTCTTC.